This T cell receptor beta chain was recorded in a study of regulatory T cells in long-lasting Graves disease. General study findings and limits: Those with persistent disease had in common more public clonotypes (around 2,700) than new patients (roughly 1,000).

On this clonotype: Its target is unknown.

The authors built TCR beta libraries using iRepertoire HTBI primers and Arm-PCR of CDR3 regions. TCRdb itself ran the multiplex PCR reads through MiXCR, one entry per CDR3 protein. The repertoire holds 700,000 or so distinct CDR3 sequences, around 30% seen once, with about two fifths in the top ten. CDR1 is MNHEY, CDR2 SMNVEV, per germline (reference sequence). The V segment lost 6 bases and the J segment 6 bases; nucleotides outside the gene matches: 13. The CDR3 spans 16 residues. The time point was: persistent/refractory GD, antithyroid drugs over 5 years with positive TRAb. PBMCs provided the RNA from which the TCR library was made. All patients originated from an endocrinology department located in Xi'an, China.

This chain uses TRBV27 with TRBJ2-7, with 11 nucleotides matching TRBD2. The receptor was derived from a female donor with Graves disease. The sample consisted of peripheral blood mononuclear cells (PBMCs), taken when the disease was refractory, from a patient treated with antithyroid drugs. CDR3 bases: TGTGCCAGCAGCAGCCCGAGACTAGCGGGACTCCGCGAGCAGTACTTC. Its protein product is CASSSPRLAGLREQYF.